Presented here are 25 T cell receptor beta chains from one specimen sequenced in a study of CD8+ T cells in alopecia areata. Pooled cutaneous lymph node cells were sorted using CD4, CD8alpha, NKG2D, NKG2ACE and other markers. Following RNA extraction, reverse transcription yielded cDNA that acted as the sequencing template. TCRdb keeps only in-frame clones here, not all; method: immunoSEQ multiplex PCR. The sample yields approximately 300,000 clones, without any singletons. Sequenced: CD4+ T cells sorted from a lymph node. These receptors all stem from a C3H/HeJ mouse with alopecia areata. The MHC haplotype of the strain is H2-k.

This clone was counted only a few times. Mouse gene names apply. The observed sequence ends 4 residues before the CDR3 terminus, with the missing tail filled in from the germline J gene. The chain uses TRBV19 and TRBJ2-5; 9 nucleotides match TRBD2. CDR3 size: 16 residues. In germline, CDR1 is FNHDT, CDR2 SITEND (reference sequence). V shed 4 bases and J 2 bases; nucleotides not matched to a gene: 8. The CDR3 loop reads CASSPVNWGAQDTQYF. Partial CDR3 DNA: TGTGCCAGCAGTCCTGTTAACTGGGGGGCCCAAGAC.

This clone has a handful of counts. The germline and genes are mouse ones. This CDR3 reads CASSGTKGDTEVFF. The sequenced part of the CDR3 DNA is TGTGCCAGCAGTGGGACAAAGGGGGACACA. The rearrangement links TRBV13-1 to TRBJ1-1; a weak D match, TRBD1 (6 bases). The CDR3 is cut off 4 residues early in the read; its end comes from the germline J gene. The CDR3 runs to 14 residues. V gave up 3 bases and J gave up 3 bases, with 12 bases separating them. The germline V gene encodes CDR1 NSHNY and CDR2 SYGAGN.

With regard to this clone: The gene symbols are mouse symbols. Read coverage stops 4 residues before the CDR3 terminus; the germline J gene supplies the remainder. The chain recombines TRBV5 with TRBJ2-1; 7 bases are a match to TRBD2. The CDR3 consists of 15 residues. The junction had 3 bases not matched to a gene; V was cut back by 0 bases and J by 4 bases. The germline gives CDR1 LGHNA, CDR2 YNLKQL (reference sequence). The covered CDR3 bases are TGTGCCAGCAGCCAAGAAGGACTGGAGTATGCT. Residues: CASSQEGLEYA. The full CDR3 protein reads CASSQEGLEYAEQFF.

A word on this clone: Genes and germline are mouse. The CDR3 extends 4 residues past the end of the read, so its final part is completed from the germline J gene. The same CDR3 arises from other DNA sequences in this sample as well. V usage is TRBV5 and J usage is TRBJ2-7, with 11 bases fitting TRBD2. This CDR3 contains 15 residues. The germline V gene encodes CDR1 LGHNA and CDR2 YNLKQL (reference sequence). The part of the CDR3 DNA that was read is TGTGCCAGCAGCCAGGCCGGGACTGGGGGTTAT. Translation: CASSQAGTGGY. In full, the CDR3 reads CASSQAGTGGYEQYF.

This clone occurred a few times. Gene names and germline refer to mouse. Read coverage stops 4 residues before the CDR3 terminus; the germline J gene supplies the remainder. The chain uses TRBV1 and TRBJ2-1; a weak D match, TRBD2 (6 bases). Germline V gene lookup returns CDR1 NSQYPW and CDR2 LRSPGD (reference sequence). The V gene lost 1 base and the J gene lost 2 bases, with 6 bases spanning the gap. This CDR3 has 14 amino acids. This CDR3 reads CTCSAVGDYAEQFF. The covered CDR3 bases are TGCACCTGCAGTGCAGTGGGGGACTATGCT.

On this clone: The listed genes are named as in mouse. The read ends 4 residues early relative to the CDR3; the germline J gene fills the gap. V and J are TRBV1 and TRBJ2-3; perhaps TRBD1 as D (5 bases). Germline V CDR1 and CDR2: NSQYPW, LRSPGD (reference sequence). This CDR3 is built from 15 residues. With 2 bases removed from V and 0 bases from J, the gap between germline ends came to 9 bases. The sequenced CDR3 bases are TGCACCTGCAGTGCATTACAGGCTAGTGCAGAA. Amino acid sequence: CTCSALQASAE. The CDR3 as a whole reads CTCSALQASAETLYF.

This clone came up many times. Gene and germline names: mouse. The CDR3 end lies 4 residues beyond the end of the read and is filled in from the germline J gene. The chain combines TRBV13-1 with TRBJ1-2; 9 positions agree with TRBD1. The CDR3 extends over 14 amino acids. Germline loops: CDR1 NSHNY, CDR2 SYGAGN. V was clipped by 3 bases and J by 4 bases; unmatched bases: 4. Partial CDR3 DNA: TGTGCCAGCAGTGTGGGACAGGGAGGCTCC. It encodes CASSVGQGGS. The whole CDR3 protein is CASSVGQGGSDYTF.

This clone was counted a few times. Genes and germline are mouse. The observed sequence ends 4 residues before the CDR3 terminus, with the missing tail filled in from the germline J gene. This sample also contains other DNA sequences that code for the same CDR3. The chain links TRBV5 to TRBJ2-7; TRBD2 agrees at 9 bases. There are 15 residues in the CDR3. From germline, CDR1 is LGHNA and CDR2 YNLKQL (reference sequence). Trimming cost V 0 bases and J 3 bases; bases outside gene matches: 3. The CDR3 loop is CASSQDFWGGYEQYF. The sequenced part of the CDR3 DNA is TGTGCCAGCAGCCAAGATTTCTGGGGGGGCTAT.

Concerning this clone itself: Gene names denote mouse genes. The CDR3 reads CASTPTGANSDYTF. The covered CDR3 bases are TGTGCCAGCACCCCGACAGGGGCAAACTCC. The V and J genes are TRBV19 and TRBJ1-2; 8 bases fit TRBD1. The CDR3 end lies 4 residues beyond the end of the read and is filled in from the germline J gene. The length of the CDR3 is 14 residues. Germline CDR1 FNHDT, CDR2 SITEND (reference sequence). V shed 6 bases and J 0 bases; nucleotides not matched to a gene: 4.

This clone has a handful of counts. Gene names are the mouse ones. The read terminates 4 residues ahead of where the CDR3 ends, so the germline J gene completes it. The rearrangement joins TRBV13-2 to TRBJ2-5, with 7 bases aligning to TRBD2. CDR3 length: 15 amino acids. CDR1 is NNHNN, CDR2 SYGAGS, per germline (reference sequence). CDR3 bases read: TGTGCCAGCGGTGATGCCCTGGGGGACGGGGAC. Its protein is CASGDALGDGD. The CDR3, in full, reads CASGDALGDGDTQYF.

This clone has more than one count but fewer than ten. Gene names denote mouse genes. The read halts 4 residues ahead of the CDR3 end, with the missing end drawn from the germline J gene. The V call is TRBV5, the J call TRBJ2-1, with TRBD2 matching 7 bases. V trimming: 0 bases; J trimming: 6 bases; junction bases outside the gene matches: 5. Germline V gene lookup returns CDR1 LGHNA and CDR2 YNLKQL (reference sequence). The CDR3 consists of 15 residues. The CDR3 DNA, read in part, is TGTGCCAGCAGCCAAGATCGGGGGGGGATTGCT. Its protein is CASSQDRGGIA. The whole CDR3 reads CASSQDRGGIAEQFF.

This clone was seen more than once but under ten times. The gene names here belong to mouse. Other DNA variants within this sample encode the same CDR3. CDR3 loop: CASSIGGLAEQFF. CDR3 bases read: TGTGCCAGCAGTATTGGGGGGCTTGCT. The rearrangement links TRBV19 to TRBJ2-1; tentative D call: TRBD2 (7 bases). The CDR3 extends 4 residues past the end of the read, so its final part is completed from the germline J gene. CDR3 length: 13 amino acids. Trimming cost V 2 bases and J 6 bases, with 9 bases left between them. The V gene's germline CDR1 is FNHDT and CDR2 SITEND (reference sequence).

To note about this clone: Germline and genes here are mouse. From the germline J gene comes the end of the CDR3, since the read stops 4 residues before it. The V gene is TRBV13-3, the J gene TRBJ2-1; 7 bases are shared with TRBD1. J lost 1 base, V lost 5 bases, and 3 bases had no gene match. In germline, CDR1 is NNHDY, CDR2 SYVADS. This CDR3 spans 14 amino acids. The CDR3 bases that were read are TGTGCCAGCAGCCTGACAGGGAACTATGCT. Encoded protein: CASSLTGNYA. The whole CDR3 reads CASSLTGNYAEQFF.

Remarks on this clone: Any gene name here is a mouse gene name. Sequencing ends 4 residues short of the CDR3 end; the germline J gene provides the rest. The sample holds other DNA sequences that translate to the same CDR3. The genes are TRBV13-1 and TRBJ1-2, with D tentatively TRBD1 (6 bases). Looked up from germline, CDR1 is NSHNY and CDR2 is SYGAGN. The germline V and J ends were trimmed by 5 bases and 0 bases, with 11 bases remaining between them. The CDR3 length is 14 residues. The CDR3 bases that were read are TGTGCCAGCAGACCGGGACAACCAAACTCC. Protein: CASRPGQPNS. The full CDR3 sequence reads CASRPGQPNSDYTF.

Worth noting for this clone: The genes and germline here are from mouse. The CDR3 end falls 4 residues outside the read, so it is completed with the germline J gene. The chain links TRBV5 to TRBJ2-7; 10 nucleotides line up with TRBD2. Per the germline V gene, CDR1 is LGHNA and CDR2 is YNLKQL (reference sequence). The CDR3 is 14 amino acids. CDR3 sequence reads: CASSRLGGRDEQYF. CDR3 DNA, as far as it was read: TGTGCCAGCAGCCGTCTGGGGGGGCGCGAT.

This clone has more than one count but fewer than ten. The genes and germline here are from mouse. Sequencing ends 4 residues short of the CDR3 end; the germline J gene provides the rest. The chain recombines TRBV5 with TRBJ2-3, with TRBD2 as a possible D gene (6 bases). The CDR3 runs 14 residues. The germline gives CDR1 LGHNA, CDR2 YNLKQL (reference sequence). V gave up 3 bases and J gave up 0 bases, with 7 bases separating them. The chain's CDR3 is CASSHGGSAETLYF. The DNA read from the CDR3 is TGTGCCAGCAGCCATGGGGGTAGTGCAGAA.

There are a few counts of this clone. Gene names are mouse gene names. The read terminates 4 residues ahead of where the CDR3 ends, so the germline J gene completes it. V and J are TRBV14 and TRBJ2-3; D call uncertain. Germline CDR1 SGHDT, CDR2 FRDEAV. The ends were cut back, 4 bases at V and 0 bases at J, with 9 bases in the middle. The CDR3 covers 14 residues. CDR3 loop: CASSKKTSAETLYF. The CDR3 DNA, read in part, is TGTGCCAGCAGTAAGAAAACTAGTGCAGAA.

Points on this clone: The genes are named according to mouse. The observed sequence ends 4 residues before the CDR3 terminus, with the missing tail filled in from the germline J gene. The chain combines TRBV17 with TRBJ2-1; D possibly corresponds to TRBD1 (5 bases). This CDR3 comprises 15 residues. V lost 3 bases and J 2 bases, leaving 11 bases between the germline ends. Per the germline V gene, CDR1 is MNHDT and CDR2 is YYDKIL. The sequenced part of the CDR3 DNA is TGTGCTAGCAGTAGGCGGGGAGGGGACTATGCT. Its protein product is CASSRRGGDYA. The CDR3 reads in full as CASSRRGGDYAEQFF.

This clone has just a few counts. Mouse gene names and germline throughout. The read falls 4 residues short of the CDR3 end, and the missing part is taken from the germline J gene. The gene calls are TRBV1 and TRBJ2-3; D might be TRBD2 (6 bases). CDR3 length: 16 residues. The V gene lost 1 base and the J gene lost 0 bases, with 11 bases spanning the gap. The germline V gene encodes CDR1 NSQYPW and CDR2 LRSPGD (reference sequence). The part of the CDR3 DNA that was read is TGCACCTGCAGTGCAGTTGGGACTCCTAGTGCAGAA. It specifies CTCSAVGTPSAE. The complete CDR3 sequence is CTCSAVGTPSAETLYF.

Turning to this clone: Mouse gene names and germline throughout. The read ends 4 residues early relative to the CDR3; the germline J gene fills the gap. The rearrangement links TRBV5 to TRBJ2-5, with D perhaps matching TRBD1 (6 bases). This CDR3 has 14 residues. Germline CDR1 LGHNA, CDR2 YNLKQL (reference sequence). Trimming removed 3 bases from V and 3 bases from J, with 10 bases in between. CDR3 protein: CASSHDRRQDTQYF. The sequenced part of the CDR3 DNA is TGTGCCAGCAGCCACGACAGGCGGCAAGAC.

This clone was counted only a few times. The gene names given are mouse names. The missing CDR3 end, 4 residues past where the read stops, is filled in from the germline J gene. Different DNA sequences within this sample yield the same CDR3. The chain carries TRBV13-2 and TRBJ2-7, with 13 bases that match TRBD2. The CDR3 consists of 15 residues. CDR1 and CDR2 (germline): NNHNN, SYGAGS (reference sequence). The covered CDR3 bases are TGTGCCAGCGGTGATGCGGGACTGGGGGGGTAT. Its translation: CASGDAGLGGY. The whole CDR3 is CASGDAGLGGYEQYF.

This clone was counted only a few times. Each gene name is a mouse one. The CDR3 end lies 4 residues beyond the end of the read and is filled in from the germline J gene. The chain uses TRBV17 and TRBJ1-2; no clear D. Germline lookup yields CDR1 MNHDT and CDR2 YYDKIL. Trimming removed 3 bases from V and 0 bases from J, with 5 bases in between. This CDR3 contains 13 residues. The part of the CDR3 DNA that was read is TGTGCTAGCAGTAGGACATCAAACTCC. It codes for CASSRTSNS. From start to end, the CDR3 is CASSRTSNSDYTF. Filled out from reference TRBV17 and TRBJ1-2, the complete variable domain reads DTTVKQNPRYKLARVGKPVNLICSQTMNHDTMYWYQKKPNQAPKLLLFYYDKILNREADTFEKFQSSRPNNSFCSLYIGSAGLEYSAMYLCASSRTSNSDYTFGSGTRLLVI.

About this clone: The genes and germline here are from mouse. With the read ending 4 residues before the CDR3 end, the germline J gene is used to fill in that end. The chain has TRBV2 and TRBJ1-2, with TRBD1 matching over 11 bases. In germline, CDR1 is LGHNA, CDR2 YSYQKL. V shed 0 bases and J 3 bases; nucleotides not matched to a gene: 3. CDR3 size: 16 residues. CDR3 bases read: TGTGCCAGCAGCCAAGAACGGGACAGGGGGGACTCC. Amino acid sequence: CASSQERDRGDS. The complete CDR3 reads CASSQERDRGDSDYTF. Combining the CDR3 with reference TRBV2 and TRBJ1-2 gives the whole variable domain DPKIIQKPKYLVAVTGSEKILICEQYLGHNAMYWYRQSAKKPLEFMFSYSYQKLMDNQTASSRFQPQSSKKNHLDLQITALKPDDSATYFCASSQERDRGDSDYTFGSGTRLLVI.

There are a few counts of this clone. The germline and genes are mouse ones. The read ends 4 residues early relative to the CDR3; the germline J gene fills the gap. The chain has TRBV13-2 and TRBJ2-2; D perhaps matches TRBD2 (6 bases). The CDR3 spans 15 residues. Trimming cost V 3 bases and J 0 bases, with 9 bases left between them. CDR1 is NNHNN, CDR2 SYGAGS, per germline (reference sequence). CDR3 DNA, as far as it was read: TGTGCCAGCGGTGCACTGGGAGCAAACACCGGG. Protein product: CASGALGANTG. The whole CDR3 protein is CASGALGANTGQLYF.

This clone has only a few counts. Mouse names are used for the genes. The observed sequence ends 4 residues before the CDR3 terminus, with the missing tail filled in from the germline J gene. This rearrangement joins TRBV13-3 to TRBJ2-5, with 7 bases aligning to TRBD1. Trimming at V came to 4 bases and at J to 3 bases, leaving 2 bases not matched to a gene. Germline CDR1 NNHDY, CDR2 SYVADS. This CDR3 spans 13 amino acids. CDR3 DNA (partial): TGTGCCAGCAGTCCCAGGGGGCAAGAC. Translation: CASSPRGQD. In full, the CDR3 reads CASSPRGQDTQYF.